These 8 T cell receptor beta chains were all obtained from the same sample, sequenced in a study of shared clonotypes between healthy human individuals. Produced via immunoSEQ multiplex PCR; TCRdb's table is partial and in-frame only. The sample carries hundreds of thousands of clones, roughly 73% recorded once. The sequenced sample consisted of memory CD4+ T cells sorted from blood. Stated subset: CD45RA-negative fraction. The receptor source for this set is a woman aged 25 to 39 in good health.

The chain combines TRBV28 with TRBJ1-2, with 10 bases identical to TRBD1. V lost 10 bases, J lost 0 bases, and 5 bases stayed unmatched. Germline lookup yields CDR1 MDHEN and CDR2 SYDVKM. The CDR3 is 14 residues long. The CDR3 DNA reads TGTGCCACGAGGACAGGGGGAGCTAACTATGGCTACACCTTC. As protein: CATRTGGANYGYTF.

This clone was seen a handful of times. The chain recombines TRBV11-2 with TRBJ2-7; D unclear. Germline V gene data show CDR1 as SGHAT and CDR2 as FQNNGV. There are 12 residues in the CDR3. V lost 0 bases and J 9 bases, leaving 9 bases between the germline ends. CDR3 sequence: CASSLENIRQYF. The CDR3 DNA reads TGTGCCAGCAGCTTAGAAAACATCAGGCAGTACTTC.

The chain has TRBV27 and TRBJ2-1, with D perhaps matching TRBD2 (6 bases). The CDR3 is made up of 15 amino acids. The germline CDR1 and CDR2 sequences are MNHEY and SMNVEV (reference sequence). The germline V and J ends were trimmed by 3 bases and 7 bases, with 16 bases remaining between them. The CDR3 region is CASSFPGVGVNEQFF. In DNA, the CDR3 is TGTGCCAGCAGTTTTCCGGGGGTAGGTGTGAATGAGCAGTTCTTC.

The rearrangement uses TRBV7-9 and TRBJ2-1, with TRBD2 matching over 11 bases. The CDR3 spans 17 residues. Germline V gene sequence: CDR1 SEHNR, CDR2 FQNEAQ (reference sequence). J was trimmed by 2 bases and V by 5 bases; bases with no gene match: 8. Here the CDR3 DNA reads TGTGCCAGCAGCCCAGAGGGGGGACTAGCGGCCTACAATGAGCAGTTCTTC. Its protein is CASSPEGGLAAYNEQFF.

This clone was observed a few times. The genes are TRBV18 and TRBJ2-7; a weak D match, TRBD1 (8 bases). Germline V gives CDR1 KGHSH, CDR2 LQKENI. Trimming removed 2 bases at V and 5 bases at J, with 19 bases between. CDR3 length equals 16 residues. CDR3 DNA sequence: TGTGCCAGCTCACCAAGGACAGGGACTACCCTCCACGAGCAGTACTTC. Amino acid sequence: CASSPRTGTTLHEQYF. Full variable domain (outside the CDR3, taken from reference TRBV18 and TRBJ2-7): NAGVMQNPRHLVRRRGQEARLRCSPMKGHSHVYWYRQLPEEGLKFMVYLQKENIIDESGMPKERFSAEFPKEGPSILRIQQVVRGDSAAYFCASSPRTGTTLHEQYFGPGTRLTVT.

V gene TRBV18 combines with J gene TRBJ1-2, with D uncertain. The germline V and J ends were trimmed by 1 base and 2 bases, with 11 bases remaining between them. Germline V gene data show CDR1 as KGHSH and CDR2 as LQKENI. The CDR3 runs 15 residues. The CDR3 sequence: CASSPQSEGNYGYTF. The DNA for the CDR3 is TGTGCCAGCTCACCACAAAGTGAAGGGAACTATGGCTACACCTTC. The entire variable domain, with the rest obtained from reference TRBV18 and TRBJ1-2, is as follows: NAGVMQNPRHLVRRRGQEARLRCSPMKGHSHVYWYRQLPEEGLKFMVYLQKENIIDESGMPKERFSAEFPKEGPSILRIQQVVRGDSAAYFCASSPQSEGNYGYTFGSGTRLTVV.

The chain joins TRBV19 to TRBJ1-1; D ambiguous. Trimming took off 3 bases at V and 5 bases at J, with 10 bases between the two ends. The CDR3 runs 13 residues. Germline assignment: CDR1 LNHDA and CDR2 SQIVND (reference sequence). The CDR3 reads CASSILGETEAFF. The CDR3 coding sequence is TGTGCCAGTAGTATTTTGGGAGAGACTGAAGCTTTCTTT.

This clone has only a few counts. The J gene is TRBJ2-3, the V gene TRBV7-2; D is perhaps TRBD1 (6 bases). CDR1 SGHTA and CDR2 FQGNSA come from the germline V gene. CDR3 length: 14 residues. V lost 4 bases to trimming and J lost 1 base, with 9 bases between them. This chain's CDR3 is CASSSYRGTDTQYF. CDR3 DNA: TGTGCCAGCAGCTCCTACAGGGGCACAGATACGCAGTATTTT.